This entry lists 21 T cell receptor beta chains sequenced from one sample in a study of blood T cell repertoires in COVID-19. The table came from immunoSEQ multiplex PCR; TCRdb's copy has only in-frame clones and leaves some out. The data show about 140,000 clones, with more than 65% seen just once and around 8.6% held by the top ten. Input material: peripheral blood. The receptors originated from a human donor in a cohort sampled during active COVID-19.

V gene TRBV9 combines with J gene TRBJ2-5, with 8 bases lining up with TRBD1. Trimming removed 0 bases from V and 5 bases from J; junction bases left unmatched: 3. CDR3 length: 14 residues. CDR1 is SGDLS and CDR2 is YYNGEE in the germline V gene. The CDR3 region has the DNA TGTGCCAGCAGCGTAGGGACAGGGAAGGAGACCCAGTACTTC. Translated: CASSVGTGKETQYF. Combining the CDR3 with reference TRBV9 and TRBJ2-5 gives the whole variable domain DSGVTQTPKHLITATGQRVTLRCSPRSGDLSVYWYQQSLDQGLQFLIQYYNGEERAKGNILERFSAQQFPDLHSELNLSSLELGDSALYFCASSVGTGKETQYFGPGTRLLVL.

The chain is built from TRBV19 and TRBJ1-1; D gene uncertain. CDR1 is LNHDA and CDR2 is SQIVND in the germline V gene (reference sequence). This CDR3 is built from 13 residues. The V end lost 3 bases, the J end lost 3 bases, and 8 bases lay between the germline ends. CDR3: CASSIGVDTEAFF. CDR3 bases: TGTGCCAGTAGTATCGGTGTCGACACTGAAGCTTTCTTT.

This chain links TRBV14 with TRBJ2-5; TRBD1 might be the D (7 bases). With 8 bases removed from V and 4 bases from J, the gap between germline ends came to 20 bases. CDR3 length: 15 residues. The germline V gene has CDR1 SGHDN and CDR2 FVKESK. CDR3 sequence (DNA): TGTGCCAGCGGGCGGCTATCAGGGGGAGGAGAGACCCAGTACTTC. The encoded protein is CASGRLSGGGETQYF.

V gene TRBV12-3 or TRBV12-4 combines with J gene TRBJ2-3, with D possibly being TRBD2 (6 bases). V dropped 6 bases and J dropped 6 bases, with 13 bases sitting between them. This CDR3 has 13 amino acids. The CDR3 DNA sequence: TGTGCCAGCAGCACGACTAGTCGGGATACGCAGTATTTT. Protein: CASSTTSRDTQYF.

This clone was detected only a few times. V usage is TRBV5-1 and J usage is TRBJ1-1; D is unclear. Germline V gene data show CDR1 as SGHRS and CDR2 as YFSETQ. The CDR3 totals 15 residues. Trimming cost V 0 bases and J 0 bases, with 9 bases left between them. The CDR3 sequence is CASSLVGPLNTEAFF. CDR3 sequence (DNA): TGCGCCAGCAGCTTGGTGGGCCCCCTGAACACTGAAGCTTTCTTT. Variable domain in full (rest from reference TRBV5-1 and TRBJ1-1): KAGVTQTPRYLIKTRGQQVTLSCSPISGHRSVSWYQQTPGQGLQFLFEYFSETQRNKGNFPGRFSGRQFSNSRSEMNVSTLELGDSALYLCASSLVGPLNTEAFFGQGTRLTVV.

This clone has only a few counts. V usage is TRBV7-9 and J usage is TRBJ1-2; 7 nucleotides align to TRBD1. The CDR3 sequence is 14 residues long. Germline trimming cut 2 bases from V and 8 bases from J; bases unmatched to any gene: 8. Germline lookup yields CDR1 SEHNR and CDR2 FQNEAQ (reference sequence). The CDR3 loop is CASSLPGTAGGYTF. The CDR3 DNA sequence: TGTGCCAGCAGCTTACCAGGGACAGCCGGAGGCTACACCTTC.

This sequence joins TRBV2 and TRBJ1-6, with D uncertain. With 6 bases removed from V and 0 bases from J, the gap between germline ends came to 18 bases. The CDR3 is 18 amino acids. Per germline, CDR1 SNHLY and CDR2 FYNNEI. CDR3 nucleotide sequence: TGTGCCAGCAGCGTCCCCGGAGGGTTGGTCTCCTATAATTCACCCCTCCACTTT. Translated, it gives CASSVPGGLVSYNSPLHF.

The chain joins TRBV9 to TRBJ1-1; TRBD1 matches at 8 bases. The CDR3 has 14 amino acids. Losses at the gene ends were 4 bases for V and 4 bases for J; bases not matched to a gene: 6. Germline assignment: CDR1 SGDLS and CDR2 YYNGEE. CDR3 in amino acids: CASSSSTGGTEAFF. The CDR3 nucleotides are TGTGCCAGCAGCTCTTCAACAGGGGGCACTGAAGCTTTCTTT.

The rearrangement links TRBV24-1 to TRBJ1-5, with D possibly TRBD1 on 5 matching bases. The germline V gene has CDR1 KGHDR and CDR2 SFDVKD. This CDR3 has 15 amino acids. Trimming pared 3 bases from V and 8 bases from J, leaving 16 bases between. CDR3 in amino acids: CATSDGGGAEEPQHF. DNA for the CDR3: TGTGCCACCAGTGATGGCGGGGGAGCGGAGGAGCCCCAGCATTTT.

The chain employs TRBV7-8 and TRBJ1-6, with 7 nucleotides matching TRBD1. The J segment lost 9 bases and the V segment lost 7 bases, leaving 18 bases of the junction unmatched. The CDR3 extends over 17 amino acids. In germline, CDR1 is SGHVS, CDR2 FQNEAQ. CDR3 residues: CASTDEAGGQRSSPLHF. In DNA form, the CDR3 reads TGTGCCAGCACCGACGAAGCAGGGGGTCAGAGGAGTTCACCCCTCCACTTT. The full variable domain, its missing parts supplied by reference TRBV7-8 and TRBJ1-6, is GAGVSQSPRYKVAKRGQDVALRCDPISGHVSLFWYQQALGQGPEFLTYFQNEAQLDKSGLPSDRFFAERPEGSVSTLKIQRTQQEDSAVYLCASTDEAGGQRSSPLHFGNGTRLTVT.

The gene calls are TRBV2 and TRBJ1-3; unclear D gene. V was trimmed by 4 bases and J by 4 bases, leaving 11 bases between them. CDR1 and CDR2 (germline): SNHLY, FYNNEI. The CDR3 sequence is 14 residues long. The DNA of the CDR3 is TGTGCCAGCAGTGTGGCGGGGTCAGGAAACACCATATATTTT. Protein product: CASSVAGSGNTIYF.

The CDR3 protein is CASSTGTGGTNVLTF. The CDR3 DNA is TGTGCCAGTAGTACAGGGACAGGGGGCACCAACGTCCTGACTTTC. The chain links TRBV19 to TRBJ2-6; TRBD1 matches at 12 bases. Unmatched junction bases numbered 3, after V lost 4 bases and J lost 8 bases. CDR1 is LNHDA and CDR2 is SQIVND in the germline V gene (reference sequence). The CDR3 contains 15 residues.

This sequence joins TRBV7-2 and TRBJ2-7; unclear D gene. There are 16 residues in the CDR3. Germline V lookup: CDR1 SGHTA, CDR2 FQGNSA. V was clipped by 1 base and J by 3 bases, with 16 bases between them. This chain's CDR3 is CASSLGVVSRVYEQYF. In nucleotides, the CDR3 is TGTGCCAGCAGCTTAGGAGTGGTTAGCCGAGTCTACGAGCAGTACTTC.

This clone showed up just a few times. V and J are TRBV6-4 and TRBJ2-3; 9 nucleotides align to TRBD2. The CDR3 has 14 amino acids. Germline V gene lookup returns CDR1 MRHNA and CDR2 SNTAGT. The trim removed 4 bases at V and 4 bases at J, leaving 3 bases unmatched. The CDR3 is CASSAGLASDTQYF. CDR3 nucleotide sequence: TGTGCCAGCAGTGCGGGACTAGCTTCAGATACGCAGTATTTT.

The V and J genes are TRBV7-9 and TRBJ2-3, with D possibly being TRBD2 (5 bases). The germline V gene encodes CDR1 SEHNR and CDR2 FQNEAQ (reference sequence). CDR3 length: 13 amino acids. Trimming pared 5 bases from V and 8 bases from J, leaving 14 bases between. The DNA for the CDR3 is TGTGCCAGCAGCCCGCCGGACTCACGTACGCAGTATTTT. Its translation: CASSPPDSRTQYF.

The CDR3 bases are TGTGCCAGCAGCTTCTCGGGGGGCGAGCAGTTCTTC. It specifies CASSFSGGEQFF. The chain uses TRBV11-3 and TRBJ2-1, with D possibly TRBD2 on 7 matching bases. This CDR3 is 12 amino acids long. V dropped 3 bases and J dropped 10 bases, with 10 bases sitting between them. Germline CDR1 SGHNT, CDR2 YENEEA.

The V gene is TRBV5-8, the J gene TRBJ1-3; weak D call: TRBD1 (6 bases). The CDR3 totals 18 residues. V was trimmed by 1 base and J by 1 base, leaving 18 bases between them. Per germline, CDR1 SGHTS and CDR2 YDEGEE. The CDR3: CASSLFWGGRSSGNTIYF. As DNA, the CDR3 is TGTGCCAGCAGCTTGTTTTGGGGGGGCCGTTCGTCTGGAAACACCATATATTTT.

This chain connects TRBV5-1 to TRBJ1-6; TRBD1 matches 8 bases. Trimming cost V 5 bases and J 3 bases; bases outside gene matches: 10. This CDR3 spans 17 amino acids. Germline V CDR1 and CDR2: SGHRS, YFSETQ. CDR3 region: CASRQDREYNYNSPLHF. CDR3 in DNA: TGCGCCAGCAGACAGGACAGGGAGTATAACTATAATTCACCCCTCCACTTT.

The chain recombines TRBV18 with TRBJ1-1; D possibly corresponds to TRBD1 (5 bases). Trimming removed 3 bases at V and 4 bases at J, with 9 bases between. Germline CDR1 reads KGHSH; CDR2 reads LQKENI. The CDR3 contains 13 residues. CDR3 coding DNA: TGTGCCAGCTCACCTGTCCAGGGCACTGAAGCTTTCTTT. Amino acids: CASSPVQGTEAFF.

The chain combines TRBV18 with TRBJ1-1; 7 bases are a match to TRBD1. The CDR3 loop spans 16 amino acids. CDR1 and CDR2 from the germline V gene are KGHSH and LQKENI. V shed 1 base, J shed 6 bases, and the junction held 11 bases outside the gene matches. CDR3 bases: TGTGCCAGCTCACCACAAGCAGGGGGTCGCATTGCTGAAGCTTTCTTT. Its protein product is CASSPQAGGRIAEAFF.

The V and J genes are TRBV6-5 and TRBJ1-4; perhaps TRBD1 as D (6 bases). CDR1 and CDR2 from the germline V gene are MNHEY and SVGAGI. V lost 4 bases, J lost 3 bases, and 12 bases lay in between. The CDR3 spans 15 residues. In DNA, the CDR3 is TGTGCCAGCAGTTCATACAGGGCGGCTAATGAAAAACTGTTTTTT. Residues: CASSSYRAANEKLFF.